A single T cell receptor beta chain is shown here with its context. Template material for amplifying TCR beta CDR3 regions consisted of RNA transcripts. The HTBI primer set served for first-round RT-PCR of the TCR CDR3. TCRdb reprocessed the multiplex PCR reads with MiXCR, giving one entry per CDR3 protein. The table shows about 610,000 distinct CDR3 sequences, with approximately 15% occurring only once. Trimming left V 2 bases short and J 3 bases short, with 14 bases between. CDR3 length: 16 residues. The germline V gene encodes CDR1 MNHEY and CDR2 SMNVEV (reference sequence). The data belong to a study of T cells in Graves' hyperthyroidism and ophthalmopathy.

Material: blood. The chain uses TRBV27 and TRBJ1-5, with unresolved D. The TCR comes from a woman aged 40-49 years with Graves' ophthalmopathy. CDR3 DNA: TGTGCCAGCAGTTTACAGACACCTCCCTACAATCAGCCCCAGCATTTT. Amino acids: CASSLQTPPYNQPQHF.